Below are 5 T cell receptor beta chains sequenced from a single sample in a study of CD8 T cells in ankylosing spondylitis. MiXCR, run by TCRdb on the 5' RACE reads, gives a single entry per CDR3 protein. The sample shows around 150,000 distinct CDR3 sequences, 6% to 8% of them seen only once. The sequenced sample was blood, either unsorted or a sorted T cell fraction (not recorded which). The receptors stem from a female donor with ankylosing spondylitis or in good health (not recorded which).

This clonotype has ten or more counts. The chain is built from TRBV2 and TRBJ1-6, with D unresolved. Trimming left V 4 bases short and J 9 bases short, with 10 bases between. Germline CDR1 SNHLY, CDR2 FYNNEI. CDR3 size: 13 residues. CDR3 protein: CASSGGPGSPLHF. CDR3 nucleotides: TGTGCCAGCAGTGGAGGTCCGGGTTCACCCCTCCACTTT.

This clonotype was seen ten or more times. The chain joins TRBV9 to TRBJ2-4; tentative D call: TRBD1 (6 bases). CDR3 size: 15 residues. V lost 3 bases to trimming and J lost 3 bases, with 13 bases between them. Germline CDR1 SGDLS, CDR2 YYNGEE. Here the CDR3 DNA reads TGTGCCAGCAGCGCGGGACACTTGGGCAAAAACATTCAGTACTTC. This sequence encodes CASSAGHLGKNIQYF.

This clonotype was detected ten times or more. The chain employs TRBV5-1 and TRBJ1-1; D unclear. Between the trimmed V and J ends, which lost 0 bases and 2 bases, there was a span of 11 bases. Germline V lookup: CDR1 SGHRS, CDR2 YFSETQ. The CDR3 extends over 15 amino acids. DNA for the CDR3: TGCGCCAGCAGCTTGGAAGAAGCTTTTAACACTGAAGCTTTCTTT. This translates into CASSLEEAFNTEAFF.

The chain recombines TRBV7-9 with TRBJ2-3, with 10 bases matching TRBD2. V gave up 4 bases and J gave up 5 bases; unmatched junction bases: 6. Germline lookup yields CDR1 SEHNR and CDR2 FQNEAQ (reference sequence). The CDR3 consists of 15 residues. The CDR3 here is CASSSSGGVRDTQYF. The DNA for the CDR3 is TGTGCCAGCAGCTCAAGCGGGGGGGTCCGAGATACGCAGTATTTT.

This clonotype occurred many times. The genes are TRBV29-1 and TRBJ1-2; D may be TRBD1 (5 bases). V lost 6 bases and J lost 5, with 13 bases in between. This CDR3 has 12 residues. Looked up from germline, CDR1 is SQVTM and CDR2 is ANQGSEA. The CDR3 reads CSVGGQGYGYTF. For the CDR3, the DNA is TGCAGCGTCGGCGGGCAGGGTTATGGCTACACCTTC.